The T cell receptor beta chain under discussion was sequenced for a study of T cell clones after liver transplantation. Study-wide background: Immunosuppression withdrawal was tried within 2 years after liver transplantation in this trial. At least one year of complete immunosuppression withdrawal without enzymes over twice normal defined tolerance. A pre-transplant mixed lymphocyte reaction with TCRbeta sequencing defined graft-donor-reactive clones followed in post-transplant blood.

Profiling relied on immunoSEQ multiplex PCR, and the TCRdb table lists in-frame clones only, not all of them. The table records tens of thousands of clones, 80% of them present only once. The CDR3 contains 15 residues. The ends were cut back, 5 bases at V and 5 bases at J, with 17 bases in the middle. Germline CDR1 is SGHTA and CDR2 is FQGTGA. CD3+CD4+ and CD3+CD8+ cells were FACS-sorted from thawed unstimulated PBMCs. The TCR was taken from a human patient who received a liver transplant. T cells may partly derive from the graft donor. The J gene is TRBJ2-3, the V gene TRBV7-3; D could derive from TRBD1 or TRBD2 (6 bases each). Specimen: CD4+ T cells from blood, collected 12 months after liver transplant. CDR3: CASSPEGGLLDTQYF. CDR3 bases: TGTGCCAGCAGCCCGGAGGGGGGCCTTCTAGATACGCAGTATTTT. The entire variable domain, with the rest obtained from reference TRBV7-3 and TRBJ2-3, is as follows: GAGVSQTPSNKVTEKGKYVELRCDPISGHTALYWYRQSLGQGPEFLIYFQGTGAADDSGLPNDRFFAVRPEGSVSTLKIQRTERGDSAVYLCASSPEGGLLDTQYFGPGTRLTVL.